This T cell receptor (beta chain) was identified during a study of OX40 agonist ivuxolimab in advanced cancers. TCRdb keeps only in-frame clones here, not all; method: immunoSEQ multiplex PCR. The sample consists of 70,000 to 80,000 clones, 81% of them appearing once. The CDR3 runs to 16 residues. CDR1 is SGHNT, CDR2 YYREEE, per germline (reference sequence). Trimming removed 1 base at V and 7 bases at J, with 18 bases between. V usage is TRBV5-4 and J usage is TRBJ1-3; perhaps TRBD1 as D (6 bases). This TCR came from an adult with an advanced solid tumor such as melanoma, head and neck, liver or kidney cancer. The material sequenced was CD4+ or CD8+ T cells sorted from blood, taken in a trial of the OX40 agonist ivuxolimab. The CDR3 DNA follows: TGTGCCAGCAGCTTGTGGGGGGGCTCCGTATGGAACACCATATATTTT. Its translation is CASSLWGGSVWNTIYF.